This T cell receptor beta chain was observed in a study of T-cell memory formation after mild COVID-19. Study-wide background: Largely donor-specific TCR clusters were found.

This clonotype was counted a few times. Its antigen is undetermined. The 5'RACE method, run with constant-segment primers, produced TCR alpha and TCR beta cDNA libraries (carrying sample barcodes and UMIs). TCRdb ran MiXCR on the 5' RACE reads and lists one entry per CDR3 protein. The table has hundreds of thousands of distinct CDR3 sequences, roughly a sixth seen once. V gave up 3 bases and J gave up 1 base, with 9 bases separating them. CDR3 size: 15 residues. Germline-derived CDR1 and CDR2 are SGHVS and FQNEAQ. Points from the study as a whole: CD4+ clones that contracted lay mainly in CM and EM; CD8+ ones lay in EMRA. Detection of some responders pre-infection suggested pre-existing cross-reactive memory T cells participated.

The sequenced sample consisted of PBMCs or a T cell subset sorted from them (not recorded which). This chain joins TRBV7-8 and TRBJ2-2; D not certain. The clonotype originates from a man aged 18 to 30 who had mild COVID-19 (a few samples of this study predate the infection). Cell type and time point are not known. The CDR3 region is CASSLSRLNTGELFF. DNA of the CDR3: TGTGCCAGCAGCTTGAGCCGATTGAACACCGGGGAGCTGTTTTTT.